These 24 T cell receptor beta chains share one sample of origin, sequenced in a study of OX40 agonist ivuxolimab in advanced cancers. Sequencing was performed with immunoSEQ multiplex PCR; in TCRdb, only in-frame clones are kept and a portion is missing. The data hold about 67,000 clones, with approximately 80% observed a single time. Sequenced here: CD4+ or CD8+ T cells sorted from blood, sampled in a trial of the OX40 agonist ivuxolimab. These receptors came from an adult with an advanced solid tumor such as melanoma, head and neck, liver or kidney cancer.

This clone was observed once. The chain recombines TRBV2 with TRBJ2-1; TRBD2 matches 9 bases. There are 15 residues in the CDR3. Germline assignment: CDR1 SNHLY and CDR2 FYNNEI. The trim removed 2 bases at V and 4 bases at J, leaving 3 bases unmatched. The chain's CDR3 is CASSERLAGYNEQFF. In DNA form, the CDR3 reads TGTGCCAGCAGTGAAAGGCTAGCGGGGTACAATGAGCAGTTCTTC.

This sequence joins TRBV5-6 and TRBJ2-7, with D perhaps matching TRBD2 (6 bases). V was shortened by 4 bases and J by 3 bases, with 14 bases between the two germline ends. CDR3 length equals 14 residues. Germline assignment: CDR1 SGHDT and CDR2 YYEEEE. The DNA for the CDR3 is TGTGCCAGCAGCGGGGTCATGGGGGGCTACGAGCAGTACTTC. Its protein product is CASSGVMGGYEQYF.

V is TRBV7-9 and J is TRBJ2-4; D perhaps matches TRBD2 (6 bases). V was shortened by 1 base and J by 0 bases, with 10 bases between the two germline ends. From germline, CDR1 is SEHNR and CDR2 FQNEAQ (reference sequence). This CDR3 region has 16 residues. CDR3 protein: CASSLGGVLAKNIQYF. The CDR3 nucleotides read TGTGCCAGCAGCTTAGGGGGGGTCCTAGCCAAAAACATTCAGTACTTC.

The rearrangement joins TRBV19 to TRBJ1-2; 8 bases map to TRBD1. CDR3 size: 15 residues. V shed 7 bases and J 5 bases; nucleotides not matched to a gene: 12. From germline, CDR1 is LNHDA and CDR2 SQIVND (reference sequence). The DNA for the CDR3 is TGTGCCAGTACCGACTGGTCAGGGGGCGGGTATGGCTACACCTTC. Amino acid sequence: CASTDWSGGGYGYTF.

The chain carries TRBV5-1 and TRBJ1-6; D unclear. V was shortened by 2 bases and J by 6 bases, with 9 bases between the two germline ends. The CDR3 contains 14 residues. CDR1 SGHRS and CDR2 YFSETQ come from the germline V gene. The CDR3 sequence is CASSLNAVNSPLHF. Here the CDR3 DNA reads TGCGCCAGCAGCTTAAACGCCGTTAATTCACCCCTCCACTTT.

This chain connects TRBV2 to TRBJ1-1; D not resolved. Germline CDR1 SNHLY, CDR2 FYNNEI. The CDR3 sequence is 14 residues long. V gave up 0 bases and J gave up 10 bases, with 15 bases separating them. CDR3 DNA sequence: TGTGCCAGCAGTGAAGCGCTTAGGGCCGGTGCAGCTTTCTTT. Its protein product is CASSEALRAGAAFF.

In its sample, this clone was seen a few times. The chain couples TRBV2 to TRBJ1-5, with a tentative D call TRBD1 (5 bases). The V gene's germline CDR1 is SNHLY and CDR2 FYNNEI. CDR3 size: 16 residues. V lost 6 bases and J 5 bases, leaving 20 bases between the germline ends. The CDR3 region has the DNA TGTGCCAGCAGCACAGGCCCGGCCAGGGTAGATCAGCCCCAGCATTTT. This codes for CASSTGPARVDQPQHF.

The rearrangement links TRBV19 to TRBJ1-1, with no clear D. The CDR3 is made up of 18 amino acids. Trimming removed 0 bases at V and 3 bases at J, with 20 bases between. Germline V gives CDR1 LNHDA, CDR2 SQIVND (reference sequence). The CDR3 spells CASSIEGIGAGWDTEAFF. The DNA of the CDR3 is TGTGCCAGTAGTATAGAGGGTATTGGTGCGGGATGGGACACTGAAGCTTTCTTT.

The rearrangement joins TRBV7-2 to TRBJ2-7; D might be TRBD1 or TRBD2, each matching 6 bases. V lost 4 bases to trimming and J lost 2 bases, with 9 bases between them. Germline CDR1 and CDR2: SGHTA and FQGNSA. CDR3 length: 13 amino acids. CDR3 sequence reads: CASSSRGAYEQYF. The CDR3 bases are TGTGCCAGCAGCTCTAGGGGGGCCTACGAGCAGTACTTC. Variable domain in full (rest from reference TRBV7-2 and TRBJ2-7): GAGVSQSPSNKVTEKGKDVELRCDPISGHTALYWYRQSLGQGLEFLIYFQGNSAPDKSGLPSDRFSAERTGGSVSTLTIQRTQQEDSAVYLCASSSRGAYEQYFGPGTRLTVT.

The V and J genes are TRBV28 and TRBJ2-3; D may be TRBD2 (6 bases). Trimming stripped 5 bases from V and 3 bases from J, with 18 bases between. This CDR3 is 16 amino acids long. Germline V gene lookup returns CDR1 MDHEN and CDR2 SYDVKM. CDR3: CASSTRAAGRTDTQYF. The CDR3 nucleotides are TGTGCCAGCAGTACCCGGGCCGCAGGGAGGACAGATACGCAGTATTTT.

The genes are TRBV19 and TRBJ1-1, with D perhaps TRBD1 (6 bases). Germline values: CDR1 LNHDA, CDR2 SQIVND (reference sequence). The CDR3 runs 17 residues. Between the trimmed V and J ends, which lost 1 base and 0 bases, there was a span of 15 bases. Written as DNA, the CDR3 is TGTGCCAGTAGTATAGTGGCGGGGGGCATCATGAACACTGAAGCTTTCTTT. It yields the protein CASSIVAGGIMNTEAFF.

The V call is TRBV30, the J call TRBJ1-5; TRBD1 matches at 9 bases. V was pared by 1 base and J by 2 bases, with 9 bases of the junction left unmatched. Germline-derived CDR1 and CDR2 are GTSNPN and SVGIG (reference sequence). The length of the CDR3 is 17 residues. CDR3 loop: CAWSEYRGRYGNQPQHF. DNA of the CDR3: TGTGCCTGGAGTGAGTACAGGGGGCGATACGGCAATCAGCCCCAGCATTTT.

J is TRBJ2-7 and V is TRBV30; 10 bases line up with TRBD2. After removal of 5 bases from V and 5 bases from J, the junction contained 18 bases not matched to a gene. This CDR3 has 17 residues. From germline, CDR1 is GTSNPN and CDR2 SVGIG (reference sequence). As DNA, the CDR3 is TGTGCCTGGTCCGGGGCTAGCGGGAGAGGGCGGCGGGACGAGCAGTACTTC. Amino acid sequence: CAWSGASGRGRRDEQYF. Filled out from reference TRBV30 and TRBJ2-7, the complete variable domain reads SQTIHQWPATLVQPVGSPLSLECTVEGTSNPNLYWYRQAAGRGLQLLFYSVGIGQISSEVPQNLSASRPQDRQFILSSKKLLLSDSGFYLCAWSGASGRGRRDEQYFGPGTRLTVT.

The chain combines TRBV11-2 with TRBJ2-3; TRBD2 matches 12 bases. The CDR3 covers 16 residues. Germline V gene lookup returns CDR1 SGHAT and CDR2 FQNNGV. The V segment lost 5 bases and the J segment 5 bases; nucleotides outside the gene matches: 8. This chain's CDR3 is CASSPRASGGEDTQYF. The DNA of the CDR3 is TGTGCCAGCAGCCCGCGGGCTAGCGGGGGGGAAGATACGCAGTATTTT.

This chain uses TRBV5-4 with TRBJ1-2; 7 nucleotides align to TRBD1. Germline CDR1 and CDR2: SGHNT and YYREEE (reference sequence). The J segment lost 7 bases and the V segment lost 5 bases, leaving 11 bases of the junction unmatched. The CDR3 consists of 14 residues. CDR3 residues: CASSSDRTQGGYTF. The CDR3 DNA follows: TGTGCCAGCAGTTCGGACAGGACTCAGGGTGGCTACACCTTC.

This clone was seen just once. CDR3 in DNA: TGCAGTGCTGGACACTACGAGCAGTACTTC. Amino acids: CSAGHYEQYF. This rearrangement joins TRBV20-1 to TRBJ2-7; a possible D gene is TRBD1 (5 bases). The germline V gene encodes CDR1 DFQATT and CDR2 SNEGSKA (reference sequence). V gave up 5 bases and J gave up 3 bases, with 5 bases separating them. There are 10 residues in the CDR3.

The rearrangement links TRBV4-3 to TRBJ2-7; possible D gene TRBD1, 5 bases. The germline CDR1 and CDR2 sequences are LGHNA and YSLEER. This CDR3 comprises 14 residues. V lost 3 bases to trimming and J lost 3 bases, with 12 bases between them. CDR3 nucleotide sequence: TGCGCCAGCAGCCAGATGACAGCCAGCTACGAGCAGTACTTC. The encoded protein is CASSQMTASYEQYF.

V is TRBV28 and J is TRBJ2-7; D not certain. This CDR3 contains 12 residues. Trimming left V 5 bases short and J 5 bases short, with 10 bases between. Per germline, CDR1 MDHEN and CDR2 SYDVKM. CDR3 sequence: CASSTLGHEQYF. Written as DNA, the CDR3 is TGTGCCAGCAGTACGCTAGGCCACGAGCAGTACTTC.

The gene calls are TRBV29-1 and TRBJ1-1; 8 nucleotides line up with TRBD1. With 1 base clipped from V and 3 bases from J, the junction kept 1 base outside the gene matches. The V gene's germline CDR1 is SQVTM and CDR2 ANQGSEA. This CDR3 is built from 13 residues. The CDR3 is CSVEAGGYTEAFF. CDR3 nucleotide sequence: TGCAGCGTTGAAGCAGGGGGCTACACTGAAGCTTTCTTT.

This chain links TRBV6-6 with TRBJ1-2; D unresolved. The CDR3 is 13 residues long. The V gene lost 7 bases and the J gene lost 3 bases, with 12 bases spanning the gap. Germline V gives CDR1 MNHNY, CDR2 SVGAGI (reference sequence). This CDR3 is CASIPGRHYGYTF. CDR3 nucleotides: TGTGCCAGCATCCCTGGGAGGCACTATGGCTACACCTTC.

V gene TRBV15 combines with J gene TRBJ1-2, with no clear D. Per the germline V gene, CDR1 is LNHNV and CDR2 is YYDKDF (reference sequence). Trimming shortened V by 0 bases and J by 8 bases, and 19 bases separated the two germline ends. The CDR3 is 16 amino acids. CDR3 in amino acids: CATSRDQDGNERGYTF. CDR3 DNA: TGTGCCACCAGCAGAGATCAGGACGGGAACGAGAGGGGCTACACCTTC.

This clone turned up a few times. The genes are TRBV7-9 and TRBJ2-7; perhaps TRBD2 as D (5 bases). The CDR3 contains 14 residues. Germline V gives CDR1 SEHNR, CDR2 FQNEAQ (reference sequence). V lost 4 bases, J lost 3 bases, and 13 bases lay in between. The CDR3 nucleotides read TGTGCCAGCAGCTCCTCCGGAGCGGTCTACGAGCAGTACGTC. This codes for CASSSSGAVYEQYV.

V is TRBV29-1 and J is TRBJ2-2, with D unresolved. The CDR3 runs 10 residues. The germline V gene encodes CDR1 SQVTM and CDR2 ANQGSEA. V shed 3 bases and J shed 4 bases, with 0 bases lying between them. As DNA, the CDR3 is TGCAGCGTTGACACCGGGGAGCTGTTTTTT. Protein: CSVDTGELFF.

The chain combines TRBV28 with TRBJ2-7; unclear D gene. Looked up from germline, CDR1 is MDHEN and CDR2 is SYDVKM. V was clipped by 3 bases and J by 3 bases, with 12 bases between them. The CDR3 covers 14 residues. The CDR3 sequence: CASSFSGSGYEQYF. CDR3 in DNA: TGTGCCAGCAGTTTCTCGGGTTCAGGCTACGAGCAGTACTTC.